The 31 T cell receptor beta chains given below trace back to one sample, sequenced in a study of T cells in Graves' hyperthyroidism and ophthalmopathy. The TCR beta CDR3 regions underwent amplification using RNA transcripts as the source. The primer set for the first-round RT-PCR of the TCR CDR3 was HTBI. MiXCR, applied by TCRdb to the multiplex PCR reads, yields one record per CDR3 protein. The table shows approximately 500,000 distinct CDR3 sequences, with around 46% occurring only once. The sequenced material came from peripheral blood or thyroid tissue (not recorded which). Source of these receptors: a woman aged 18-29 years with Graves' hyperthyroidism.

This clonotype was seen repeatedly, ten times or more. V usage is TRBV19 and J usage is TRBJ2-5; D gene unclear. This CDR3 spans 13 amino acids. V lost 6 bases, J lost 4 bases, and 12 bases lay in between. Germline V lookup: CDR1 LNHDA, CDR2 SQIVND (reference sequence). The CDR3 loop reads CASRRALGETQYF. Here the CDR3 DNA reads TGTGCCAGTAGGAGAGCATTGGGAGAGACCCAGTACTTC. Full variable domain (missing parts from reference TRBV19 and TRBJ2-5): DGGITQSPKYLFRKEGQNVTLSCEQNLNHDAMYWYRQDPGQGLRLIYYSQIVNDFQKGDIAEGYSVSREKKESFPLTVTSAQKNPTAFYLCASRRALGETQYFGPGTRLLVL.

In its sample, this clonotype was seen once. The chain links TRBV12-3 or TRBV12-4 to TRBJ2-5; no definite D call. The ends were cut back, 4 bases at V and 7 bases at J, with 10 bases in the middle. The CDR3 runs 12 residues. The DNA for the CDR3 is TGTGCCAGCAGTTACTCCGAAGGGACCCAGTACTTC. It yields the protein CASSYSEGTQYF.

For this clonotype: Just one base apart from a much larger clone, this may be a read error. The CDR3 DNA is TGTGCCAGCAGCTTGGACAGGACTCAGCCCCAGCATTTT. It codes for CASSLDRTQPQHF. The gene calls are TRBV7-3 and TRBJ1-5; 7 bases match TRBD1. The CDR3 spans 13 residues. In germline, CDR1 is SGHTA, CDR2 FQGTGA. V shed 3 bases, J shed 6 bases, and the junction held 2 bases outside the gene matches.

Many counts were recorded for this clonotype. The chain is built from TRBV7-9 and TRBJ2-1; either TRBD1 or TRBD2 may supply D (5 bases each). Germline lookup yields CDR1 SEHNR and CDR2 FQNEAQ (reference sequence). V lost 3 bases and J 2 bases, leaving 11 bases between the germline ends. This CDR3 has 15 residues. The CDR3 protein is CASSFTTGPYNEQFF. For the CDR3, the DNA is TGTGCCAGCAGCTTTACGACGGGACCCTACAATGAGCAGTTCTTC.

The chain joins TRBV7-2 to TRBJ2-7; TRBD1 agrees at 10 bases. Germline values: CDR1 SGHTA, CDR2 FQGNSA. This CDR3 is built from 17 residues. V dropped 5 bases and J dropped 3; count of bases not matched to a gene: 13. CDR3 nucleotides: TGTGCCAGCAGCCAATCATCCGACAGGGGGCGCCTCTACGAGCAGTACTTC. It translates to CASSQSSDRGRLYEQYF.

This clonotype was seen a handful of times. A much bigger clone sits one base away, suggesting this may be a read error. The J gene is TRBJ2-7, the V gene TRBV7-3; 7 nucleotides line up with TRBD2. Per germline, CDR1 SGHTA and CDR2 FQGTGA. The CDR3 extends over 13 amino acids. The CDR3 sequence is CASSLGGEDEQSF. DNA for the CDR3: TGTGCCAGCAGCTTAGGGGGGGAGGATGAGCAGTCCTTC.

Concerning this clonotype: It is unclear where the CDR3 begins or ends on the DNA, so no DNA is shown, and the CDR3 is as TCRdb lists it. The rearrangement links TRBV7-2 to TRBJ1-2; TRBD1, the D gene given by the table, was not confirmed from the DNA. The CDR3 numbers 21 amino acids, ends counted. The germline V gene has CDR1 SGHTA and CDR2 FQGNSA. Here the CDR3 reads CASSFLVGGGVQGTQYFGYTF.

In the case of this clonotype: A read error is likely, as this CDR3 ends without the conserved phenylalanine or tryptophan. It is unclear where the CDR3 begins or ends on the DNA, so no DNA is shown, and the CDR3 is as TCRdb lists it. This chain connects TRBV7-2 to TRBJ2-1; the table's D call, TRBD1, was not checked against the DNA. The CDR3 is 16 residues long, ends included. Germline CDR1 and CDR2: SGHTA and FQGNSA. The CDR3 is CASSTAPRGSYNEQLT.

Comment on this clonotype: The final CDR3 position lacks the conserved phenylalanine or tryptophan, pointing to a likely read error. No DNA is shown, since the ends of the CDR3 on it are uncertain; the CDR3 is the one TCRdb lists. The chain uses TRBV20-1 and TRBJ2-7; TRBD2 reflects the table's D call only, with no check against the DNA. Germline V lookup: CDR1 DFQATT, CDR2 SNEGSKA (reference sequence). The CDR3 is 9 amino acids long, termini counted. The CDR3 loop reads CSARTSGSS.

The V and J genes are TRBV6-6 and TRBJ2-7; TRBD2 is a possible D gene (5 bases). The V gene's germline CDR1 is MNHNY and CDR2 SVGAGI (reference sequence). This CDR3 comprises 14 residues. V lost 6 bases, J lost 5 bases, and 17 bases lay in between. The CDR3 DNA reads TGTGCCAGCAGGAAGAGGGAAGCTACCCACGAGCAGTACTTC. Translation gives CASRKREATHEQYF.

The chain uses TRBV12-5 and TRBJ2-7; 10 nucleotides align to TRBD1. The CDR3 extends over 16 amino acids. J lost 2 bases, V lost 2 bases, and 6 bases had no gene match. Germline CDR1 LGHNT, CDR2 FRNRAP. The CDR3 loop is CASGLSVDRGPYEQYF. CDR3 DNA sequence: TGTGCTAGTGGTTTGAGTGTTGACAGGGGGCCCTACGAGCAGTACTTC.

The CDR3 is CASSPTRGAGYYEQYF. In DNA, the CDR3 is TGTGCCAGCAGCCCAACCCGGGGGGCAGGCTACTACGAGCAGTACTTC. V usage is TRBV7-2 and J usage is TRBJ2-7, with D maybe TRBD2 (7 bases). The CDR3 contains 16 residues. V lost 5 bases to trimming and J lost 3 bases, with 20 bases between them. CDR1 is SGHTA, CDR2 FQGNSA, per germline.

Many counts were recorded for this clonotype. The chain has TRBV12-3 or TRBV12-4 and TRBJ2-7; 8 positions agree with TRBD1. J was trimmed by 2 bases and V by 7 bases; bases with no gene match: 7. There are 14 residues in the CDR3. The CDR3 nucleotides are TGTGCCAGCACCCCTGGACAGGGAGCCTACGAGCAGTACTTC. Translation gives CASTPGQGAYEQYF.

Concerning this clonotype itself: One end of the junction fails to match germline, which may point to a read error. The rearrangement uses TRBV15 and TRBJ2-7, with 10 bases that match TRBD1. CDR1 LNHNV and CDR2 YYDKDF come from the germline V gene (reference sequence). The CDR3 loop spans 14 amino acids. CDR3 nucleotides: TGTGCCACCAGTAGAGGGACAGGGGCTAACGAGCAGTACTTC. It yields the protein CATSRGTGANEQYF. The complete variable domain, with remaining parts taken from reference TRBV15 and TRBJ2-7, reads DAMVIQNPRYQVTQFGKPVTLSCSQTLNHNVMYWYQQKSSQAPKLLFHYYDKDFNNEADTPDNFQSRRPNTSFCFLDIRSPGLGDTAMYLCATSRGTGANEQYFGPGTRLTVT.

This clonotype was seen a few times. The CDR3 protein is CASSQDGGGTGELFF. The CDR3 coding sequence is TGCGCCAGCAGCCAAGATGGAGGGGGCACCGGGGAGCTGTTTTTT. The chain combines TRBV4-3 with TRBJ2-2; perhaps D is TRBD1 or TRBD2 (6 bases each). The V gene's germline CDR1 is LGHNA and CDR2 YSLEER. The CDR3 runs 15 residues. V was pared by 0 bases and J by 4 bases, with 9 bases between.

The V and J genes are TRBV19 and TRBJ2-2; the D gene is possibly TRBD1 (5 bases). Per the germline V gene, CDR1 is LNHDA and CDR2 is SQIVND (reference sequence). CDR3 length equals 15 residues. Trimming stripped 4 bases from V and 5 bases from J, with 14 bases between. Here the CDR3 reads CASSTGIRRTGELFF. The CDR3, as DNA: TGTGCCAGTAGTACAGGGATCAGACGGACCGGGGAGCTGTTTTTT.

J is TRBJ1-4 and V is TRBV7-6; 9 nucleotides agree with TRBD1. Germline CDR1 is SGHVS and CDR2 is FNYEAQ. CDR3 size: 14 residues. V was clipped by 5 bases and J by 8 bases; unmatched bases: 6. Here the CDR3 DNA reads TGTGCCAGCAGCAGGGGGGACAGGGCCGAAAAACTGTTTTTT. Its protein product is CASSRGDRAEKLFF.

Many counts were recorded for this clonotype. This rearrangement joins TRBV11-2 to TRBJ2-2; D call uncertain. The CDR3 spans 12 residues. Trimming shortened V by 2 bases and J by 10 bases, and 8 bases separated the two germline ends. The germline gives CDR1 SGHAT, CDR2 FQNNGV. CDR3 protein: CASSLMESELFF. CDR3 coding DNA: TGTGCCAGCAGCTTAATGGAGTCGGAGCTGTTTTTT.

This clonotype has a count of ten or more. The rearrangement links TRBV10-3 to TRBJ1-2, with TRBD1 as a possible D gene (6 bases). Trimming shortened V by 4 bases and J by 4 bases, and 13 bases separated the two germline ends. The V gene's germline CDR1 is ENHRY and CDR2 SYGVKD. The CDR3 sequence is 14 residues long. For the CDR3, the DNA is TGTGCCATCAGTGGAACAGGGTTCGGCTATGGCTACACCTTC. Amino acids: CAISGTGFGYGYTF.

This clonotype has a count of ten or more. The J gene is TRBJ2-7, the V gene TRBV12-3 or TRBV12-4; D perhaps matches TRBD1 (5 bases). Between the trimmed V and J ends, which lost 6 bases and 6 bases, there was a span of 12 bases. The CDR3 runs 12 residues. CDR3 nucleotides: TGTGCCAGCAGACCAGACAGTGTCGAGCAGTACTTC. Protein product: CASRPDSVEQYF.

This clonotype has a count of ten or more. The chain employs TRBV6-1 and TRBJ1-4, with 7 bases that match TRBD1. Germline CDR1 and CDR2: MNHNS and SASEGT. Trimming cost V 11 bases and J 0 bases; bases outside gene matches: 3. This CDR3 is 13 amino acids long. The CDR3 DNA follows: TGTGCCGGACAGGAAGCAACTAATGAAAAACTGTTTTTT. It codes for CAGQEATNEKLFF.

The sample holds many counts of this clonotype. The rearrangement uses TRBV19 and TRBJ1-4; D is possibly TRBD1 (5 bases). The CDR3 totals 14 residues. Germline V lookup: CDR1 LNHDA, CDR2 SQIVND (reference sequence). V lost 6 bases, J lost 5 bases, and 13 bases lay in between. CDR3 residues: CASSNPGRNEKLFF. Written as DNA, the CDR3 is TGTGCCAGTAGCAACCCGGGACGGAATGAAAAACTGTTTTTT. The variable domain in full, with the rest retrieved from reference TRBV19 and TRBJ1-4, is DGGITQSPKYLFRKEGQNVTLSCEQNLNHDAMYWYRQDPGQGLRLIYYSQIVNDFQKGDIAEGYSVSREKKESFPLTVTSAQKNPTAFYLCASSNPGRNEKLFFGSGTQLSVL.

The rearrangement uses TRBV29-1 and TRBJ1-2, with TRBD1 as a possible D gene (5 bases). Trimming cost V 1 base and J 5 bases, with 11 bases left between them. The CDR3 length is 13 residues. From germline, CDR1 is SQVTM and CDR2 ANQGSEA. CDR3: CSVEGSGGYGYTF. CDR3 in DNA: TGCAGCGTTGAAGGCTCTGGGGGATATGGCTACACCTTC.

The V gene is TRBV7-6, the J gene TRBJ1-3; D may be TRBD1 (5 bases). Germline CDR1 reads SGHVS; CDR2 reads FNYEAQ. CDR3 length equals 18 residues. Trimming removed 0 bases from V and 0 bases from J, with 15 bases in between. The CDR3 sequence is CASSLAKGRIRSGNTIYF. CDR3 DNA sequence: TGTGCCAGCAGCTTAGCCAAGGGGCGCATCCGCTCTGGAAACACCATATATTTT.

This clonotype was detected ten times or more. The chain is built from TRBV2 and TRBJ1-2; TRBD1 matches at 10 bases. This CDR3 region has 14 residues. The germline gives CDR1 SNHLY, CDR2 FYNNEI. V lost 4 bases and J lost 8; bases outside the gene matches: 7. CDR3: CASSVTDRGSGYTF. In DNA form, the CDR3 reads TGTGCCAGCAGTGTAACGGACAGGGGGAGCGGCTACACCTTC.

This clonotype was found many times. The CDR3 DNA is TGTGCCAGCAGCTTGTGGGGACAGAACCAAGAGACCCAGTACTTC. This gives the protein CASSLWGQNQETQYF. V and J are TRBV5-8 and TRBJ2-5; 7 bases are shared with TRBD1. V gave up 1 base and J gave up 0 bases; unmatched junction bases: 3. The germline CDR1 and CDR2 sequences are SGHTS and YDEGEE. The CDR3 spans 15 residues. Filled out from reference TRBV5-8 and TRBJ2-5, the complete variable domain reads EAGVTQSPTHLIKTRGQQATLRCSPISGHTSVYWYQQALGLGLQFLLWYDEGEERNRGNFPPRFSGRQFPNYSSELNVNALELEDSALYLCASSLWGQNQETQYFGPGTRLLVL.

Points on this clonotype: With a much larger clone just one base away, this may be a read error. The J gene is TRBJ2-7, the V gene TRBV29-1, with 8 bases that match TRBD2. Losses at the gene ends were 3 bases for V and 7 bases for J; bases not matched to a gene: 8. The CDR3 is 13 amino acids. Germline V gives CDR1 SQVTM, CDR2 ANQGSEA. Written as DNA, the CDR3 is TGCAGCGTTGATTTGCGGGAGGATGATGAGCAGTACTTC. Protein: CSVDLREDDEQYF.

With respect to this clonotype: This may come from a read error, since a much larger clone is one base off. The chain joins TRBV29-1 to TRBJ2-7; D might be TRBD2 (5 bases). Germline CDR1 and CDR2: SQVTM and ANQGSEA. CDR3 length: 12 amino acids. Trimming took 6 bases from V and 1 from J, leaving 10 bases between them. The CDR3 sequence: CSVWESSYEQYF. Here the CDR3 DNA reads TGCAGCGTATGGGAGAGTTCCTACGAGCAGTACTTC.

With respect to this clonotype: A much larger clone sits a single nucleotide away, making a read error possible. The chain couples TRBV10-3 to TRBJ2-2; 7 nucleotides match TRBD2. V dropped 5 bases and J dropped 0; count of bases not matched to a gene: 9. Germline CDR1 reads ENHRY; CDR2 reads SYGVKD. The CDR3 has 17 amino acids. The CDR3 DNA reads TGTGCCATCAGTTACGAACTAGCGATAGCGAACACCGGGGAGCTGTTTTTT. Its translation: CAISYELAIANTGELFF.

This clonotype was counted at least ten times. This chain joins TRBV6-5 and TRBJ2-5; 12 nucleotides agree with TRBD2. J gave up 3 bases and V 1 base, and 3 bases lay outside the gene matches. The CDR3 has 16 residues. The germline V gene has CDR1 MNHEY and CDR2 SVGAGI. The CDR3 loop is CASSYFLAGGKETQYF. DNA for the CDR3: TGTGCCAGCAGTTACTTCCTAGCGGGAGGGAAAGAGACCCAGTACTTC.

The chain combines TRBV9 with TRBJ2-5; 13 bases agree with TRBD2. Per germline, CDR1 SGDLS and CDR2 YYNGEE. The CDR3 sequence is 16 residues long. Unmatched junction bases numbered 5, after V lost 4 bases and J lost 2 bases. Written as DNA, the CDR3 is TGTGCCAGCAGCCCTGGGACTAGCGGGATGCAAGAGACCCAGTACTTC. The encoded protein is CASSPGTSGMQETQYF.